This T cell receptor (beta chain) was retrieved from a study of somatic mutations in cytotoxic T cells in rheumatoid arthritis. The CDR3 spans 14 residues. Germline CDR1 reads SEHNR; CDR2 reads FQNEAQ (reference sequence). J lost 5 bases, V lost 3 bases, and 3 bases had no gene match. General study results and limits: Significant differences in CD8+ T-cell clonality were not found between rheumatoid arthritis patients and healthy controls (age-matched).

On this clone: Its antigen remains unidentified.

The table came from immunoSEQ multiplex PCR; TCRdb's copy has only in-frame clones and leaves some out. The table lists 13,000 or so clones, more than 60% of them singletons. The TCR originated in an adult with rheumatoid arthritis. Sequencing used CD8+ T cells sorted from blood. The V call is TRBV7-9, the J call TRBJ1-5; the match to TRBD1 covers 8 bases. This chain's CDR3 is CASSFGRGHQPQHF. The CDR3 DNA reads TGTGCCAGCAGCTTTGGCAGGGGGCATCAGCCCCAGCATTTT.